Below, 14 T cell receptor beta chains from the same sample are listed, as sequenced in a study of cytomegalovirus exposure and HLA in healthy donors. This PCR relied on a set of 60 Vbeta primers and 13 Jbeta primers. Here immunoSEQ multiplex PCR was the method, and the copy in TCRdb shows in-frame clones only, minus some. The listing records 130,000 or so clones. The specimen sequenced was PBMCs. These TCRs come from a man between 18 and 35 years old in good health and CMV-seronegative.

J is TRBJ1-4 and V is TRBV2; tentative D call: TRBD1 (5 bases). V dropped 11 bases and J dropped 4 bases, with 14 bases sitting between them. The CDR3 totals 13 residues. CDR1 is SNHLY, CDR2 FYNNEI, per germline. As DNA, the CDR3 is TGTGCCGGACACCGGGACTATAATGAAAAACTGTTTTTT. This sequence encodes CAGHRDYNEKLFF.

The rearrangement uses TRBV7-9 and TRBJ2-5; 11 bases line up with TRBD1. J gave up 4 bases and V 10 bases, and 2 bases lay outside the gene matches. Germline CDR1 is SEHNR and CDR2 is FQNEAQ (reference sequence). The CDR3 spans 12 residues. This chain's CDR3 is CATGTGGETQYF. The DNA of the CDR3 is TGTGCCACCGGGACAGGGGGAGAGACCCAGTACTTC.

The chain joins TRBV13 to TRBJ2-1; 7 bases fit TRBD1. V shed 4 bases and J 9 bases; nucleotides not matched to a gene: 9. The CDR3 sequence is 14 residues long. Germline-derived CDR1 and CDR2 are PRHDT and FYEKMQ (reference sequence). The CDR3 DNA reads TGTGCCAGCAGCTGGGGAAGGGGGCAGACTGAGCAGTTCTTC. It translates to CASSWGRGQTEQFF.

V and J are TRBV6-5 and TRBJ2-7, with TRBD1 matching over 8 bases. V shed 0 bases, J shed 0 bases, and the junction held 1 base outside the gene matches. The CDR3 totals 15 residues. Germline V gives CDR1 MNHEY, CDR2 SVGAGI. This CDR3 is CASSYSGQASYEQYF. As DNA, the CDR3 is TGTGCCAGCAGTTACTCGGGACAGGCCTCCTACGAGCAGTACTTC.

The chain combines TRBV11-3 with TRBJ2-7; tentative D call: TRBD2 (5 bases). The CDR3 consists of 13 residues. V was trimmed by 2 bases and J by 4 bases, leaving 9 bases between them. Germline lookup yields CDR1 SGHNT and CDR2 YENEEA. The DNA for the CDR3 is TGTGCCAGCAGCTTACCGGGGTCTTACGAGCAGTACTTC. This gives the protein CASSLPGSYEQYF.

The chain recombines TRBV9 with TRBJ2-7; 10 nucleotides align to TRBD2. Germline CDR1 SGDLS, CDR2 YYNGEE. J lost 6 bases, V lost 0 bases, and 9 bases had no gene match. CDR3 length: 16 residues. In nucleotides, the CDR3 is TGTGCCAGCAGCGTAGGAACAGTAGCGGGAGGCTTCGAGCAGTACTTC. Translated: CASSVGTVAGGFEQYF.

The rearrangement uses TRBV7-2 and TRBJ2-7; TRBD1 matches at 9 bases. Trimming took 8 bases from V and 5 from J; bases not matched to a gene: 10. The V gene's germline CDR1 is SGHTA and CDR2 FQGNSA. The CDR3 sequence is 14 residues long. The CDR3 loop reads CASSPQGASHEQYF. In nucleotides, the CDR3 is TGTGCCAGCTCGCCACAGGGGGCAAGCCACGAGCAGTACTTC.

The V call is TRBV25-1, the J call TRBJ2-3; TRBD2 might be the D (6 bases). Deletions cut 9 bases from V and 6 bases from J, with 31 bases between. This CDR3 contains 18 residues. CDR1 is MGHDK, CDR2 SYGVNS, per germline. In DNA, the CDR3 is TGTGCCAGAATTTCAGGCCGACTGGGAGGAGCTTGGGCGGATACGCAGTATTTT. It yields the protein CARISGRLGGAWADTQYF. Full variable domain (outside the CDR3, taken from reference TRBV25-1 and TRBJ2-3): EADIYQTPRYLVIGTGKKITLECSQTMGHDKMYWYQQDPGMELHLIHYSYGVNSTEKGDLSSESTVSRIRTEHFPLTLESARPSHTSQYLCARISGRLGGAWADTQYFGPGTRLTVL.

The chain recombines TRBV4-3 with TRBJ2-7, with 7 bases identical to TRBD1. Trimming removed 2 bases from V and 3 bases from J; junction bases left unmatched: 7. Germline V lookup: CDR1 LGHNA, CDR2 YSLEER. The CDR3 contains 15 residues. CDR3 sequence reads: CASSQTGTADYEQYF. The CDR3 DNA reads TGCGCCAGCAGCCAAACCGGGACAGCGGACTACGAGCAGTACTTC.

The chain couples TRBV7-2 to TRBJ2-3; maybe TRBD1 (6 bases). The CDR3 extends over 15 amino acids. V dropped 6 bases and J dropped 3 bases, with 16 bases sitting between them. Looked up from germline, CDR1 is SGHTA and CDR2 is FQGNSA. This chain's CDR3 is CASSLAQGRTDTQYF. The DNA of the CDR3 is TGTGCCAGCAGTCTCGCCCAGGGGCGGACAGATACGCAGTATTTT.

The chain has TRBV7-9 and TRBJ1-5, with D uncertain. Trimming shortened V by 5 bases and J by 5 bases, and 13 bases separated the two germline ends. The CDR3 covers 14 residues. In germline, CDR1 is SEHNR, CDR2 FQNEAQ (reference sequence). The CDR3 nucleotides are TGTGCCAGCAGCCCGGCGGTCGGAGATCAGCCCCAGCATTTT. Protein product: CASSPAVGDQPQHF.

V gene TRBV29-1 combines with J gene TRBJ2-1; weak D call: TRBD2 (5 bases). Germline V gives CDR1 SQVTM, CDR2 ANQGSEA. V was pared by 5 bases and J by 9 bases, with 11 bases between. CDR3 length: 11 amino acids. The chain's CDR3 is CSVFYAGEQFF. Here the CDR3 DNA reads TGCAGCGTTTTCTATGCGGGTGAGCAGTTCTTC.

The chain uses TRBV7-2 and TRBJ1-1; no firm D call. The CDR3 length is 12 residues. The ends were cut back, 2 bases at V and 6 bases at J, with 7 bases in the middle. The V gene's germline CDR1 is SGHTA and CDR2 FQGNSA. CDR3 in DNA: TGTGCCAGCAGCTTAATGGGCTCTGAAGCTTTCTTT. Its protein is CASSLMGSEAFF. The variable domain in full, with the rest retrieved from reference TRBV7-2 and TRBJ1-1, is GAGVSQSPSNKVTEKGKDVELRCDPISGHTALYWYRQSLGQGLEFLIYFQGNSAPDKSGLPSDRFSAERTGGSVSTLTIQRTQQEDSAVYLCASSLMGSEAFFGQGTRLTVV.

The CDR3 sequence is CSVEGRQSSTDTQYF. The CDR3 DNA reads as TGCAGCGTTGAAGGTAGACAGAGTAGCACAGATACGCAGTATTTT. The V gene is TRBV29-1, the J gene TRBJ2-3; D might be TRBD1 (5 bases). The CDR3 has 15 amino acids. V was trimmed by 1 base and J by 0 bases, leaving 11 bases between them. Germline V gene lookup returns CDR1 SQVTM and CDR2 ANQGSEA.